A selection of T cell receptor beta chains follows, all from one sample in a study of patients and donors after allogeneic stem cell transplantation. In TCRdb, the RT-PCR reads were re-called with MiXCR into one record per CDR3 protein. The sample has roughly 230,000 distinct CDR3 sequences, 14% seen once. The specimen was blood, either unsorted or a sorted T cell fraction (not recorded which). The origin of the receptors is a human donor who was either an allogeneic HSCT recipient or a stem cell or donor lymphocyte infusion donor (not recorded which). It is not recorded whose cells these are; they may come from a transplant donor. The CDR3 runs from the conserved cysteine through the conserved F or W. Fields, in order: J gene, CDR3 length, V gene, CDR3 protein.

J: TRBJ2-3
length: 18
V: TRBV20-1
CDR3: CSARSGLAGGLLPDTQYF

J: TRBJ2-2
length: 12
V: TRBV6-1
CDR3: CASSFQGGELFF

J: TRBJ1-5
length: 15
V: TRBV9
CDR3: CASSVAGDENQPQHF

J: TRBJ2-7
length: 14
V: TRBV12-3/TRBV12-4
CDR3: CASSFGDEASEQYF

J: TRBJ2-7
length: 14
V: TRBV2
CDR3: CASMLASGTYEQYF

J: TRBJ2-3
length: 15
V: TRBV4-2
CDR3: CASSQVQGGTDTQYF

J: TRBJ2-7
length: 14
V: TRBV7-8
CDR3: CASMETSDYYEQYF

J: TRBJ2-4
length: 15
V: TRBV7-6
CDR3: CASSLGGREKNIQYF

J: TRBJ1-1
length: 16
V: TRBV20-1
CDR3: CSATRQGSLRSTEAFF

J: TRBJ1-1
length: 17
V: TRBV7-8
CDR3: CASSWGTVRLTYTEAFF

J: TRBJ2-2
length: 15
V: TRBV7-8
CDR3: CASSSQGAKTGELFF

J: TRBJ2-5
length: 16
V: TRBV20-1
CDR3: CSAGTNAGTRLETQYF